The 6 T cell receptor beta chains below come from one sample, sequenced in a study of CD8 T cells in ankylosing spondylitis. TCRdb passed the 5' RACE reads through MiXCR, listing each CDR3 protein once. This sample has over 130,000 distinct CDR3 sequences, with 44% found just once. Input material: synovial fluid, either unsorted or a sorted T cell fraction (not recorded which). These receptors all stem from a male donor with ankylosing spondylitis.

For the CDR3, the DNA is TGTGCCAGCAGTACCCTCGGCAGGGGGTTGGACGAGCAGTACTTC. It specifies CASSTLGRGLDEQYF. The chain has TRBV28 and TRBJ2-7; the match to TRBD1 covers 7 bases. CDR1 is MDHEN, CDR2 SYDVKM, per germline. V shed 5 bases and J 5 bases; nucleotides not matched to a gene: 12. The CDR3 extends over 15 amino acids.

The chain has TRBV7-6 and TRBJ2-1; 15 positions match TRBD2. The CDR3 consists of 19 residues. Germline loops: CDR1 SGHVS, CDR2 FNYEAQ. V was pared by 5 bases and J by 4 bases, with 12 bases of the junction left unmatched. The CDR3 DNA is TGTGCCAGCAGCCAATTTCCGGGACTAGCGGGGGGTTGGTACAATGAGCAGTTCTTC. Translating gives CASSQFPGLAGGWYNEQFF.

This clonotype was recorded a few times. The rearrangement joins TRBV7-9 to TRBJ2-4; TRBD2 matches 10 bases. J gave up 12 bases and V 5 bases, and 13 bases lay outside the gene matches. Germline V CDR1 and CDR2: SEHNR, FQNEAQ (reference sequence). The CDR3 spans 15 residues. CDR3 DNA: TGTGCCAGCAGCCGAGACATAGCGGGAGGCAAGAGTCAGTACTTC. It codes for CASSRDIAGGKSQYF.

The V and J genes are TRBV10-3 and TRBJ1-3; 8 bases are shared with TRBD1. Germline V lookup: CDR1 ENHRY, CDR2 SYGVKD. The CDR3 totals 17 residues. Losses at the gene ends were 6 bases for V and 7 bases for J; bases not matched to a gene: 17. Written as DNA, the CDR3 is TGTGCCATCAGCCTATTCCCGGGACAGGCCCGGCGGAACACCATATATTTT. This sequence encodes CAISLFPGQARRNTIYF.

Only a few counts were recorded for this clonotype. The CDR3 region has the DNA TGTGCCAGCAGTTTCGGTCCGTACCGACACCAAGAGACCCAGTACTTC. This encodes CASSFGPYRHQETQYF. The V call is TRBV12-3 or TRBV12-4, the J call TRBJ2-5, with no clear D. This CDR3 is built from 16 residues. Trimming left V 3 bases short and J 0 bases short, with 14 bases between.

In DNA, the CDR3 is TGTGCCAGCAGCAGACCGGGACAGGGGAACGAGCAGTACTTC. Encoded protein: CASSRPGQGNEQYF. V and J are TRBV7-2 and TRBJ2-7; 10 bases agree with TRBD1. The CDR3 is 14 residues long. V lost 5 bases and J lost 5; bases outside the gene matches: 6. Looked up from germline, CDR1 is SGHTA and CDR2 is FQGNSA.